Each of the 32 T cell receptor beta chains below was sequenced from the same sample in a study of blood T cells in healthy people across ages. The second PCR ran about 6 to 12 cycles with a sample-barcoded 5' primer and J-beta primers. TCRdb passed the 5' RACE reads through MiXCR, listing each CDR3 protein once. The table lists about 1.8 million distinct CDR3 sequences, 49% of them singletons. Material: blood. The receptors stem from a woman between 35 and 50 years old in good health.

The rearrangement links TRBV3-1 to TRBJ2-1; D is perhaps TRBD1 or TRBD2 (5 bases each). V was clipped by 5 bases and J by 7 bases, with 18 bases between them. Germline V CDR1 and CDR2: LGHDT, YNNKEL (reference sequence). The CDR3 contains 15 residues. The CDR3, as DNA: TGTGCCAGCAGCGACGGGGCAGGGACGAGTAATGAGCAGTTCTTC. It is translated as CASSDGAGTSNEQFF.

Concerning this clonotype: Germline is not matched at one junction end, which may reflect a read error. The chain employs TRBV7-7 and TRBJ2-1; 15 nucleotides line up with TRBD2. CDR3 length equals 15 residues. CDR1 and CDR2 from the germline V gene are SSHAT and FNYEAQ (reference sequence). The CDR3 reads CASSSFGLAGGKQFF. In nucleotides, the CDR3 is TGTGCTAGCAGCTCCTTTGGACTAGCGGGGGGGAAGCAGTTCTTC. Full variable domain (rest looked up from reference TRBV7-7 and TRBJ2-1): GAGVSQSPRYKVTKRGQDVTLRCDPISSHATLYWYQQALGQGPEFLTYFNYEAQPDKSGLPSDRFSAERPEGSISTLTIQRTEQRDSAMYRCASSSFGLAGGKQFFGPGTRLTVL.

This clonotype was observed many times. An end of the junction does not agree with germline; a read error may underlie this. V and J are TRBV5-1 and TRBJ2-5; D is undetermined. The CDR3 is 14 amino acids. CDR1 and CDR2 from the germline V gene are SGHRS and YFSETQ. Here the CDR3 DNA reads TGTGCCAGCAGCTTAAGGGCGGTCCAAGAGACCCAGTACTTC. Its translation: CASSLRAVQETQYF.

As for this clonotype: One end of the junction fails to match germline, which may point to a read error. The rearrangement joins TRBV6-5 to TRBJ2-1; a possible D gene is TRBD2 (5 bases). Germline loops: CDR1 MNHEY, CDR2 SVGAGI. This CDR3 comprises 14 residues. Written as DNA, the CDR3 is TGTGCCAGCGGTTACGTAGGACTTACCAATGAGCAGTTCTTC. This translates into CASGYVGLTNEQFF.

The rearrangement joins TRBV19 to TRBJ2-2; 10 nucleotides match TRBD1. V lost 2 bases, J lost 6 bases, and 6 bases stayed unmatched. This CDR3 has 16 residues. Germline CDR1 and CDR2: LNHDA and SQIVND (reference sequence). The CDR3 nucleotides read TGTGCCAGTAGTATAATCGGGACAGGGGTGGCCGGGGAGCTGTTTTTT. Translation gives CASSIIGTGVAGELFF.

This chain connects TRBV29-1 to TRBJ2-5; unclear D gene. The germline V and J ends were trimmed by 7 bases and 0 bases, with 12 bases remaining between them. Germline CDR1 SQVTM, CDR2 ANQGSEA. The length of the CDR3 is 13 residues. CDR3 DNA: TGCAGCGCCGATGGCAGGTACCAAGAGACCCAGTACTTC. Translation gives CSADGRYQETQYF.

This clonotype was counted a few times. CDR3 sequence reads: CASSISRGGYEQYF. DNA of the CDR3: TGTGCCAGCAGCATTTCTAGGGGGGGCTACGAGCAGTACTTC. The genes are TRBV28 and TRBJ2-7; perhaps TRBD2 as D (7 bases). In germline, CDR1 is MDHEN, CDR2 SYDVKM. The V end was cut by 6 bases, the J end by 3 bases, with 15 bases between. The CDR3 runs 14 residues.

This chain links TRBV4-2 with TRBJ2-1, with 7 nucleotides matching TRBD1. V dropped 0 bases and J dropped 6; count of bases not matched to a gene: 8. The CDR3 length is 16 residues. CDR1 and CDR2 from the germline V gene are LGHNA and YNFKEQ. The CDR3 here is CASSQDGDSNGNEQFF. Written as DNA, the CDR3 is TGTGCCAGCAGCCAAGATGGGGACAGCAACGGCAATGAGCAGTTCTTC.

This clonotype has at least ten counts. The gene calls are TRBV15 and TRBJ2-5; no reliable D call. Trimming cost V 0 bases and J 3 bases, with 5 bases left between them. The CDR3 length is 13 residues. Per the germline V gene, CDR1 is LNHNV and CDR2 is YYDKDF (reference sequence). The CDR3 sequence: CATSRDPEETQYF. The CDR3 region has the DNA TGTGCCACCAGCAGAGATCCAGAAGAGACCCAGTACTTC.

The chain has TRBV20-1 and TRBJ2-2; perhaps TRBD2 as D (6 bases). The V end lost 3 bases, the J end lost 1 base, and 9 bases lay between the germline ends. CDR1 is DFQATT and CDR2 is SNEGSKA in the germline V gene (reference sequence). The CDR3 extends over 14 amino acids. The CDR3 protein is CSASTGGNTGELFF. The CDR3 DNA sequence: TGCAGTGCTAGCACCGGGGGGAACACCGGGGAGCTGTTTTTT.

Only one count was recorded for this clonotype. The gene calls are TRBV3-1 and TRBJ2-7; 9 bases fit TRBD1. The trim removed 3 bases at V and 5 bases at J, leaving 8 bases unmatched. This CDR3 has 15 residues. Germline V CDR1 and CDR2: LGHDT, YNNKEL (reference sequence). The CDR3: CASSQGTGRVHEQYF. The CDR3 DNA is TGTGCCAGCAGCCAGGGGACAGGGAGAGTCCACGAGCAGTACTTC.

A word on this clonotype: At one boundary the junction diverges from the germline segment, which might be a read error. The chain couples TRBV7-2 to TRBJ2-3, with 8 positions matching TRBD1. This CDR3 spans 14 amino acids. Looked up from germline, CDR1 is SGHTA and CDR2 is FQGNSA. The DNA for the CDR3 is TGTGCCAGCACCCGGGACAGGATAACAGATGCGCAGTATTTT. Protein sequence: CASTRDRITDAQYF. Variable domain in full (rest from reference TRBV7-2 and TRBJ2-3): GAGVSQSPSNKVTEKGKDVELRCDPISGHTALYWYRQSLGQGLEFLIYFQGNSAPDKSGLPSDRFSAERTGGSVSTLTIQRTQQEDSAVYLCASTRDRITDAQYFGPGTRLTVL.

The gene calls are TRBV5-8 and TRBJ2-1; tentatively, D is TRBD1 (6 bases). Trimming shortened V by 1 base and J by 2 bases, and 13 bases separated the two germline ends. Looked up from germline, CDR1 is SGHTS and CDR2 is YDEGEE. The CDR3 spans 16 residues. CDR3 region: CASSLSSTGPYNEQFF. The CDR3, as DNA: TGTGCCAGCAGCTTGAGTTCGACAGGACCCTACAATGAGCAGTTCTTC.

This clonotype was detected a few times. V usage is TRBV6-2 or TRBV6-3 and J usage is TRBJ2-1, with 11 bases that match TRBD2. The CDR3 runs to 13 residues. Looked up from germline, CDR1 is MNHEY and CDR2 is SVGEGT. Trimming removed 11 bases from V and 7 bases from J; junction bases left unmatched: 7. The CDR3 sequence: CAGSGGATNEQFF. The CDR3 region has the DNA TGTGCCGGTAGCGGGGGGGCAACTAATGAGCAGTTCTTC.

The gene calls are TRBV12-3 or TRBV12-4 and TRBJ2-1, with D unclear. The CDR3 runs to 16 residues. V was shortened by 4 bases and J by 0 bases, with 13 bases between the two germline ends. CDR3 sequence: CASSSSRQYSYNEQFF. CDR3 DNA: TGTGCCAGCAGTTCGAGTCGGCAATACTCCTACAATGAGCAGTTCTTC.

This clonotype was counted only a few times. The chain combines TRBV10-3 with TRBJ2-5, with 7 bases identical to TRBD1. This CDR3 has 16 residues. Germline loops: CDR1 ENHRY, CDR2 SYGVKD. Germline trimming cut 3 bases from V and 5 bases from J; bases unmatched to any gene: 12. CDR3 DNA sequence: TGTGCCATCAGTGAAGTAAGGACAGGAGCCTTGGAGACCCAGTACTTC. Amino acids: CAISEVRTGALETQYF.

The genes are TRBV20-1 and TRBJ1-5, with 9 bases that match TRBD1. V was pared by 3 bases and J by 3 bases, with 9 bases of the junction left unmatched. CDR1 DFQATT and CDR2 SNEGSKA come from the germline V gene (reference sequence). The CDR3 is 16 residues long. The CDR3 loop is CSASRDRERDNQPQHF. The CDR3, as DNA: TGCAGTGCTAGCCGGGACAGGGAACGGGACAATCAGCCCCAGCATTTT.

The chain uses TRBV27 and TRBJ1-6, with TRBD1 as a possible D gene (6 bases). CDR3 length equals 17 residues. Germline V lookup: CDR1 MNHEY, CDR2 SMNVEV (reference sequence). V lost 1 base and J 6 bases, leaving 16 bases between the germline ends. The CDR3 reads CASSLWSSGAVNSPLHF. Here the CDR3 DNA reads TGTGCCAGCAGTTTATGGTCCTCGGGGGCCGTTAATTCACCCCTCCACTTT.

The rearrangement links TRBV4-1 to TRBJ2-5; D is possibly TRBD2 (6 bases). Between the trimmed V and J ends, which lost 2 bases and 4 bases, there was a span of 14 bases. The CDR3 covers 15 residues. The germline V gene has CDR1 MGHRA and CDR2 YSYEKL. DNA for the CDR3: TGCGCCAGCAGCCAACTGGGACGGGGGTTAGAGACCCAGTACTTC. Translated: CASSQLGRGLETQYF.

This clonotype was recorded at least ten times. As DNA, the CDR3 is TGTGCCAGCGGTGCGGGGGGAACAGATACGCAGTATTTT. Amino acid sequence: CASGAGGTDTQYF. The chain links TRBV6-5 to TRBJ2-3; 8 bases are a match to TRBD2. The CDR3 totals 13 residues. V lost 8 bases to trimming and J lost 3 bases; unmatched junction nucleotides: 4. Germline loops: CDR1 MNHEY, CDR2 SVGAGI.

This clonotype was picked up a small number of times. The chain joins TRBV5-1 to TRBJ1-6; 8 nucleotides align to TRBD1. The CDR3 totals 14 residues. Germline V gene lookup returns CDR1 SGHRS and CDR2 YFSETQ. V lost 3 bases to trimming and J lost 8 bases; unmatched junction nucleotides: 4. Here the CDR3 DNA reads TGCGCCAGCAGCTACGGACAGGGTTATTCACCCCTCCACTTT. This translates into CASSYGQGYSPLHF.

This clonotype was counted once. V gene TRBV10-3 combines with J gene TRBJ2-5; 12 bases line up with TRBD2. V shed 0 bases and J 11 bases; nucleotides not matched to a gene: 10. From germline, CDR1 is ENHRY and CDR2 SYGVKD. This CDR3 has 16 amino acids. CDR3 in amino acids: CAISESRLAGGNEQYF. The CDR3, as DNA: TGTGCCATCAGTGAGTCGCGGCTAGCGGGGGGGAATGAGCAGTACTTC.

The J gene is TRBJ1-6, the V gene TRBV20-1; D uncertain. CDR3 length equals 12 residues. The germline gives CDR1 DFQATT, CDR2 SNEGSKA (reference sequence). V was clipped by 5 bases and J by 7 bases, with 9 bases between them. This CDR3 is CSASGRNSPLHF. The CDR3 bases are TGCAGTGCTTCTGGGAGGAATTCACCCCTCCACTTT.

About this clonotype itself: A read error may account for a junction end that differs from germline. The V and J genes are TRBV4-3 and TRBJ1-4, with D unclear. The CDR3 sequence is 14 residues long. Germline CDR1 reads LGHNA; CDR2 reads YSLEER. CDR3 nucleotides: TGCGCCAGCAGTGGGATGGAAGATAATGAAAAGCTGTTTTTT. It specifies CASSGMEDNEKLFF.

For this clonotype: The junction departs from germline at one end; a sequencing error may be responsible. This chain connects TRBV27 to TRBJ2-3, with D perhaps TRBD1 (6 bases). CDR1 is MNHEY and CDR2 is SMNVEV in the germline V gene (reference sequence). The CDR3 loop spans 16 amino acids. The CDR3 DNA follows: TGTGACAGCAGGCAGGTTGGTGGGGGCCGAACAGATACGCAGTATTTT. As protein: CDSRQVGGGRTDTQYF.

This clonotype was counted between two and nine times. This rearrangement joins TRBV29-1 to TRBJ2-5; D unresolved. The CDR3 spans 13 residues. Germline V gene data show CDR1 as SQVTM and CDR2 as ANQGSEA. The V end was cut by 1 base, the J end by 2 bases, with 8 bases between. In nucleotides, the CDR3 is TGCAGCGTTGAAGTCCACTTACAAGAGACCCAGTACTTC. Translated, it gives CSVEVHLQETQYF.

The chain joins TRBV7-2 to TRBJ2-6; TRBD1 matches 9 bases. The CDR3 contains 17 residues. Unmatched junction bases numbered 7, after V lost 5 bases and J lost 2 bases. Germline V gene sequence: CDR1 SGHTA, CDR2 FQGNSA. The CDR3 protein is CASSPKQGAAGANVLTF. CDR3 bases: TGTGCCAGCAGCCCGAAACAGGGGGCGGCTGGGGCCAACGTCCTGACTTTC.

V is TRBV28 and J is TRBJ2-4, with TRBD1 matching over 7 bases. Germline V gene lookup returns CDR1 MDHEN and CDR2 SYDVKM. The V and J ends lost 5 bases and 0 bases, in that order; junction bases with no gene match: 13. The CDR3 runs 18 residues. The DNA for the CDR3 is TGTGCCAGCAGTCCACTAGGACAGGCCATCCTAGCCAAAAACATTCAGTACTTC. Translation gives CASSPLGQAILAKNIQYF. The variable domain in full, completed from reference TRBV28 and TRBJ2-4, reads DVKVTQSSRYLVKRTGEKVFLECVQDMDHENMFWYRQDPGLGLRLIYFSYDVKMKEKGDIPEGYSVSREKKERFSLILESASTNQTSMYLCASSPLGQAILAKNIQYFGAGTRLSVL.

V usage is TRBV7-2 and J usage is TRBJ1-4; D ambiguous. The V gene's germline CDR1 is SGHTA and CDR2 FQGNSA. The CDR3 contains 14 residues. V was shortened by 2 bases and J by 8 bases, with 12 bases between the two germline ends. The CDR3 sequence: CASSLNAFGEKLFF. The CDR3 region has the DNA TGTGCCAGCAGCTTAAATGCTTTCGGGGAAAAACTGTTTTTT.

The chain combines TRBV20-1 with TRBJ1-2; D remains unclear. V lost 5 bases and J lost 4, with 20 bases in between. CDR3 size: 15 residues. CDR1 DFQATT and CDR2 SNEGSKA come from the germline V gene (reference sequence). For the CDR3, the DNA is TGCAGTGCTGGACCGGGGTCGGCCGTCGGCTATGGCTACACCTTC. It specifies CSAGPGSAVGYGYTF.

The chain links TRBV11-2 to TRBJ2-7; a weak D match, TRBD1 (5 bases). The CDR3 has 15 amino acids. V was clipped by 2 bases and J by 3 bases, with 14 bases between them. Per the germline V gene, CDR1 is SGHAT and CDR2 is FQNNGV. CDR3 in amino acids: CASSLSQGDRYEQYF. The CDR3 DNA reads TGTGCCAGCAGCTTAAGCCAGGGTGACCGCTACGAGCAGTACTTC.

As for this clonotype: One end of the junction does not line up with germline, which may come from a read error. The chain uses TRBV6-2 or TRBV6-3 and TRBJ2-5; D is unclear. Germline V gives CDR1 MNHEY, CDR2 SVGEGT. This CDR3 has 14 amino acids. DNA for the CDR3: TGTGCCAGCAGTCACCGAACAAAGCAAGGGACCCAGTACTTC. This codes for CASSHRTKQGTQYF.